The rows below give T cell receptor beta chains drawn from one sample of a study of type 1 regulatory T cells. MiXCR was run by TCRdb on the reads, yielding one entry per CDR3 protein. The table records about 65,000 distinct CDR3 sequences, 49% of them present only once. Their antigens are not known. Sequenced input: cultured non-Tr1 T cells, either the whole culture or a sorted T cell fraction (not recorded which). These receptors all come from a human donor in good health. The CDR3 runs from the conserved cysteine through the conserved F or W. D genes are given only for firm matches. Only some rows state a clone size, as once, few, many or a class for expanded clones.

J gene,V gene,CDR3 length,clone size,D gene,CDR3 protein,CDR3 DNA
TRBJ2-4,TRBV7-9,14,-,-,CASSFRDGINIQYF,TGTGCCAGCAGCTTCCGGGACGGCATAAACATTCAGTACTTC
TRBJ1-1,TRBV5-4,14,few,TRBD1,CASSPGQMNTEAFF,TGTGCCAGCAGCCCGGGACAGATGAACACTGAAGCTTTCTTT
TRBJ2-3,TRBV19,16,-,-,CASSSTGTKSTDTQYF,TGTGCCAGTAGTTCGACCGGGACAAAAAGCACAGATACGCAGTATTTT
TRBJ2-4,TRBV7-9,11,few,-,CASSLGSVQYF,TGTGCCAGCAGCTTAGGCTCCGTTCAGTACTTC
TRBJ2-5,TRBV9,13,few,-,CATPPGGKETQYF,TGTGCCACTCCCCCTGGAGGCAAAGAGACCCAGTACTTC
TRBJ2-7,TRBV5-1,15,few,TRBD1,CASQPAPGTGLEQYF,TGCGCCAGCCAGCCGGCTCCGGGGACAGGACTCGAGCAGTACTTC
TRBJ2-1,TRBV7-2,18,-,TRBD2,CANRDGGSSGPPYNEQFF,TGTGCCAACCGGGACGGTGGTTCTAGCGGGCCGCCCTACAATGAGCAGTTCTTC
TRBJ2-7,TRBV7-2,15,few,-,CASSLAVQGLYEQYF,TGTGCCAGCAGCTTAGCGGTGCAGGGGCTCTACGAGCAGTACTTC
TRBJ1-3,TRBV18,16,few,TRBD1,CASSPPGQGAGNTIYF,TGTGCCAGCTCACCACCGGGACAGGGGGCTGGAAACACCATATATTTT
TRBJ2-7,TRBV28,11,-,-,CASSLRNEQYF,TGTGCCAGCAGTTTGAGAAACGAGCAGTACTTC
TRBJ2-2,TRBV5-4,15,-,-,CASSLRGIRAGELFF,TGTGCCAGCAGCTTGCGCGGGATCCGGGCCGGGGAGCTGTTTTTT